The 23 T cell receptor beta chains in this list originate from one sample, sequenced in a study of blood T cell repertoires in COVID-19. Libraries were prepared by immunoSEQ multiplex PCR; TCRdb keeps only in-frame clonotypes and omits some of them. The data hold hundreds of thousands of clones, with around 80% observed a single time. Sequencing was done on a sample of peripheral blood. These receptors were collected from an elderly woman with acute or convalescent COVID-19.

This rearrangement joins TRBV5-1 to TRBJ2-1; unclear D gene. The CDR3 is 14 residues long. The V gene's germline CDR1 is SGHRS and CDR2 YFSETQ. Trimming took off 2 bases at V and 0 bases at J, with 6 bases between the two ends. CDR3 residues: CASSFESSYNEQFF. The CDR3 DNA is TGCGCCAGCAGCTTTGAGAGCTCCTACAATGAGCAGTTCTTC. The entire variable domain, with the rest obtained from reference TRBV5-1 and TRBJ2-1, is as follows: KAGVTQTPRYLIKTRGQQVTLSCSPISGHRSVSWYQQTPGQGLQFLFEYFSETQRNKGNFPGRFSGRQFSNSRSEMNVSTLELGDSALYLCASSFESSYNEQFFGPGTRLTVL.

The V gene is TRBV6-5, the J gene TRBJ1-4; 8 bases are a match to TRBD1. Germline lookup yields CDR1 MNHEY and CDR2 SVGAGI. This CDR3 spans 15 amino acids. Trimming removed 5 bases from V and 3 bases from J; junction bases left unmatched: 5. The CDR3 coding sequence is TGTGCCAGCAGTATACAGGGGGGGCCTAATGAAAAACTGTTTTTT. Encoded protein: CASSIQGGPNEKLFF.

The chain uses TRBV5-6 and TRBJ1-2; possible D gene TRBD1, 5 bases. The length of the CDR3 is 14 residues. The V gene's germline CDR1 is SGHDT and CDR2 YYEEEE. Trimming pared 5 bases from V and 2 bases from J, leaving 13 bases between. The CDR3 coding sequence is TGTGCCAGCAGGGCGGGACTGGGGAACTATGGCTACACCTTC. Residues: CASRAGLGNYGYTF.

The V gene is TRBV7-2, the J gene TRBJ1-2, with 8 positions matching TRBD1. Per germline, CDR1 SGHTA and CDR2 FQGNSA. Unmatched junction bases numbered 9, after V lost 1 base and J lost 5 bases. The CDR3 contains 16 residues. The DNA of the CDR3 is TGTGCCAGCAGCTTAGATTCCAGGGGGCGCGGGTATGGCTACACCTTC. Amino acid sequence: CASSLDSRGRGYGYTF.

This chain links TRBV5-5 with TRBJ1-2; 8 bases agree with TRBD1. This CDR3 has 12 amino acids. J lost 5 bases, V lost 4 bases, and 1 base had no gene match. Germline V gene data show CDR1 as SGHKS and CDR2 as YYEKEE (reference sequence). CDR3 amino acids: CASSHRGYGYTF. DNA for the CDR3: TGTGCCAGCAGCCACAGGGGGTATGGCTACACCTTC.

The rearrangement joins TRBV5-6 to TRBJ1-2, with 8 bases fitting TRBD1. The V gene end was trimmed by 9 bases and the J gene end by 3 bases; junction bases not matched to a gene: 4. The germline CDR1 and CDR2 sequences are SGHDT and YYEEEE. This CDR3 region has 12 residues. The CDR3 sequence is CATGQGDYGYTF. The CDR3 bases are TGTGCCACCGGACAGGGCGACTATGGCTACACCTTC.

The gene calls are TRBV5-1 and TRBJ2-3, with TRBD2 matching over 13 bases. The CDR3 covers 20 residues. Germline loops: CDR1 SGHRS, CDR2 YFSETQ. V dropped 4 bases and J dropped 2; count of bases not matched to a gene: 16. The CDR3 here is CASSTQLAGGPEAHTDTQYF. The CDR3, as DNA: TGCGCCAGCAGCACCCAACTAGCGGGAGGGCCTGAAGCACACACAGATACGCAGTATTTT.

The sample holds one count of this clone. The chain carries TRBV3-1 (or the pseudogene TRBV3-2) and TRBJ1-5, with D possibly being TRBD1 (6 bases). The CDR3 has 14 residues. The ends were cut back, 8 bases at V and 3 bases at J, with 14 bases in the middle. Germline-derived CDR1 and CDR2 are LGHDT and YNNKEL (reference sequence). The DNA of the CDR3 is TGTGCCAGCGGAAGGGGGGGGGTCAATCAGCCCCAGCATTTT. Translated: CASGRGGVNQPQHF.

The CDR3 DNA reads as TGCGCCAGCAGCGCGTTCGGGGATGAAAAACTGTTTTTT. This codes for CASSAFGDEKLFF. The chain couples TRBV5-1 to TRBJ1-4; D remains ambiguous. The germline gives CDR1 SGHRS, CDR2 YFSETQ. The V end lost 4 bases, the J end lost 6 bases, and 10 bases lay between the germline ends. The CDR3 has 13 amino acids. Drawing the rest from reference TRBV5-1 and TRBJ1-4, the complete variable domain is KAGVTQTPRYLIKTRGQQVTLSCSPISGHRSVSWYQQTPGQGLQFLFEYFSETQRNKGNFPGRFSGRQFSNSRSEMNVSTLELGDSALYLCASSAFGDEKLFFGSGTQLSVL.

CDR3 residues: CASSSGQGKAEAFF. The DNA of the CDR3 is TGTGCCAGCAGCTCTGGACAGGGGAAGGCAGAAGCTTTCTTT. V usage is TRBV9 and J usage is TRBJ1-1; 9 nucleotides line up with TRBD1. The CDR3 extends over 14 amino acids. In germline, CDR1 is SGDLS, CDR2 YYNGEE. Trimming removed 4 bases from V and 8 bases from J; junction bases left unmatched: 9.

The chain is built from TRBV5-1 and TRBJ1-1, with TRBD1 matching 8 bases. Germline V gives CDR1 SGHRS, CDR2 YFSETQ. The CDR3 totals 14 residues. V was clipped by 3 bases and J by 5 bases; unmatched bases: 6. CDR3 region: CASSSGGAGTEAFF. The CDR3 region has the DNA TGCGCCAGCAGCTCAGGGGGCGCGGGTACTGAAGCTTTCTTT.

V is TRBV7-2 and J is TRBJ2-3; 10 bases line up with TRBD1. CDR3 length equals 16 residues. CDR1 is SGHTA, CDR2 FQGNSA, per germline. V lost 5 bases, J lost 4 bases, and 9 bases stayed unmatched. The CDR3 sequence: CASSRKAGQGPDTQYF. The CDR3 DNA reads TGTGCCAGCAGCAGGAAGGCGGGACAGGGGCCAGATACGCAGTATTTT.

The chain recombines TRBV19 with TRBJ1-5; D may be TRBD1 (5 bases). Germline V gene sequence: CDR1 LNHDA, CDR2 SQIVND (reference sequence). This CDR3 is built from 16 residues. V lost 1 base to trimming and J lost 1 base, with 11 bases between them. Here the CDR3 DNA reads TGTGCCAGTAGTATAGCGGGGGAGTTAAGCAATCAGCCCCAGCATTTT. Amino acid sequence: CASSIAGELSNQPQHF.

This clone was seen only a few times. The chain carries TRBV18 and TRBJ2-7, with a tentative D call TRBD2 (6 bases). Germline-derived CDR1 and CDR2 are KGHSH and LQKENI. The V end was cut by 3 bases, the J end by 2 bases, with 11 bases between. CDR3 size: 14 residues. CDR3: CASSPYPSAYEQYF. DNA of the CDR3: TGTGCCAGCTCACCGTACCCTAGCGCCTACGAGCAGTACTTC. Complete variable domain (other parts from reference TRBV18 and TRBJ2-7): NAGVMQNPRHLVRRRGQEARLRCSPMKGHSHVYWYRQLPEEGLKFMVYLQKENIIDESGMPKERFSAEFPKEGPSILRIQQVVRGDSAAYFCASSPYPSAYEQYFGPGTRLTVT.

The chain links TRBV28 to TRBJ2-5, with TRBD2 as a possible D gene (7 bases). This CDR3 has 18 amino acids. CDR1 MDHEN and CDR2 SYDVKM come from the germline V gene. Between the trimmed V and J ends, which lost 2 bases and 5 bases, there was a span of 24 bases. The DNA of the CDR3 is TGTGCCAGCAGTTTAGGAGTGGGGGCGGGAGTTTCGTTGGAGACCCAGTACTTC. It is translated as CASSLGVGAGVSLETQYF.

V and J are TRBV28 and TRBJ2-7, with TRBD1 matching 7 bases. Germline CDR1 MDHEN, CDR2 SYDVKM. The J segment lost 1 base and the V segment lost 6 bases, leaving 0 bases of the junction unmatched. The CDR3 is made up of 12 amino acids. CDR3 region: CASRQGSYEQYF. CDR3 coding DNA: TGTGCCAGCAGACAGGGGTCCTACGAGCAGTACTTC.

The J gene is TRBJ2-3, the V gene TRBV5-4, with 8 bases aligning to TRBD2. This CDR3 is 16 amino acids long. Germline CDR1 reads SGHNT; CDR2 reads YYREEE (reference sequence). J lost 2 bases, V lost 1 base, and 6 bases had no gene match. CDR3: CASSLLSGGITDTQYF. Written as DNA, the CDR3 is TGTGCCAGCAGCTTGCTGAGCGGGGGAATCACAGATACGCAGTATTTT. Full variable domain (outside the CDR3, taken from reference TRBV5-4 and TRBJ2-3): ETGVTQSPTHLIKTRGQQVTLRCSSQSGHNTVSWYQQALGQGPQFIFQYYREEENGRGNFPPRFSGLQFPNYSSELNVNALELDDSALYLCASSLLSGGITDTQYFGPGTRLTVL.

The chain uses TRBV6-6 and TRBJ1-2; TRBD1 matches at 8 bases. The V and J ends lost 0 bases and 5 bases, in that order; junction bases with no gene match: 5. Germline V gene lookup returns CDR1 MNHNY and CDR2 SVGAGI (reference sequence). The CDR3 is 15 amino acids. The CDR3 loop reads CASSYSPGGGYGYTF. DNA for the CDR3: TGTGCCAGCAGTTACTCGCCAGGGGGCGGGTATGGCTACACCTTC.

The chain carries TRBV28 and TRBJ2-1; 9 bases map to TRBD1. The length of the CDR3 is 14 residues. CDR1 MDHEN and CDR2 SYDVKM come from the germline V gene. With 8 bases clipped from V and 5 bases from J, the junction kept 7 bases outside the gene matches. CDR3 residues: CASSTGGRNNEQFF. The CDR3 DNA reads TGTGCCAGCTCGACAGGGGGTAGGAACAATGAGCAGTTCTTC.

J is TRBJ2-5 and V is TRBV7-2, with 8 bases aligning to TRBD2. This CDR3 is built from 13 residues. Losses at the gene ends were 5 bases for V and 4 bases for J; bases not matched to a gene: 3. Looked up from germline, CDR1 is SGHTA and CDR2 is FQGNSA. CDR3 nucleotide sequence: TGTGCCAGCAGCCCCGGGGGGGGAGAGACCCAGTACTTC. Amino acids: CASSPGGGETQYF.

This chain joins TRBV3-1 (or the pseudogene TRBV3-2) and TRBJ1-1; the D gene is possibly TRBD1 (5 bases). V shed 0 bases and J shed 4 bases, with 9 bases lying between them. CDR3 size: 14 residues. Germline V gene lookup returns CDR1 LGHDT and CDR2 YNNKEL (reference sequence). The CDR3 nucleotides read TGTGCCAGCAGCCAAGATCCCGGGGGCACTGAAGCTTTCTTT. The encoded protein is CASSQDPGGTEAFF.

This rearrangement joins TRBV18 to TRBJ1-5, with 9 bases aligning to TRBD1. CDR1 and CDR2 (germline): KGHSH, LQKENI. J lost 6 bases, V lost 2 bases, and 8 bases had no gene match. The CDR3 spans 16 residues. The CDR3 DNA is TGTGCCAGCTCACCAACGGACAGGGGATTAGGTCAGCCCCAGCATTTT. Its protein is CASSPTDRGLGQPQHF.

V and J are TRBV5-1 and TRBJ2-3; 8 bases map to TRBD1. Per the germline V gene, CDR1 is SGHRS and CDR2 is YFSETQ. The V and J ends lost 1 base and 4 bases, in that order; junction bases with no gene match: 5. The CDR3 covers 15 residues. This CDR3 reads CASSLTGGSSDTQYF. The CDR3 nucleotides read TGCGCCAGCAGCTTGACAGGGGGAAGTTCAGATACGCAGTATTTT. The full variable domain, in which reference TRBV5-1 and TRBJ2-3 provide the parts outside the CDR3, is KAGVTQTPRYLIKTRGQQVTLSCSPISGHRSVSWYQQTPGQGLQFLFEYFSETQRNKGNFPGRFSGRQFSNSRSEMNVSTLELGDSALYLCASSLTGGSSDTQYFGPGTRLTVL.